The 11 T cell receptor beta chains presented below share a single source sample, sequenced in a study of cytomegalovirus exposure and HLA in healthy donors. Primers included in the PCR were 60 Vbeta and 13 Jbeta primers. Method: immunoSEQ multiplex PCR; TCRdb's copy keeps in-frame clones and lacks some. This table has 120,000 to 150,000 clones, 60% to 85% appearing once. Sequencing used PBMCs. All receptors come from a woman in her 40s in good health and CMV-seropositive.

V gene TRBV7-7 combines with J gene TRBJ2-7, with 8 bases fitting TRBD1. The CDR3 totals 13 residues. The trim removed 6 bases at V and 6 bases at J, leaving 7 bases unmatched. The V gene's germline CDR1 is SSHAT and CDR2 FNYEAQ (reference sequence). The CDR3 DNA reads TGTGCCAGCAGTCGTGGACAGGGCGGCGAGCAGTACTTC. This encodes CASSRGQGGEQYF.

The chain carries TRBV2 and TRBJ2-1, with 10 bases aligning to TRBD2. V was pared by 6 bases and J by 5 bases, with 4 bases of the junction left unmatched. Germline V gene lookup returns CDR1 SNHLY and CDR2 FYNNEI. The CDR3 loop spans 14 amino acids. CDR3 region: CASSRTSGNNEQFF. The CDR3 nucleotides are TGTGCCAGCAGCCGGACTAGCGGAAACAATGAGCAGTTCTTC.

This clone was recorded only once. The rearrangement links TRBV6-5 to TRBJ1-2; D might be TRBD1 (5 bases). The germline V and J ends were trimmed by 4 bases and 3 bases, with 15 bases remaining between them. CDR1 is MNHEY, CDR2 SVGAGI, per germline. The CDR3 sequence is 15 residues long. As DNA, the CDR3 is TGTGCCAGCAGTTGGCAGGGCCCTTTAGACTATGGCTACACCTTC. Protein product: CASSWQGPLDYGYTF.

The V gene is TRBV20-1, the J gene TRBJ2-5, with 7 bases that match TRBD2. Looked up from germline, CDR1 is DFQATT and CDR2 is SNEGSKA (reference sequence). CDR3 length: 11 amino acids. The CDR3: CSAGVGETQYF. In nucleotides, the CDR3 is TGCAGCGCGGGGGTCGGGGAGACCCAGTACTTC.

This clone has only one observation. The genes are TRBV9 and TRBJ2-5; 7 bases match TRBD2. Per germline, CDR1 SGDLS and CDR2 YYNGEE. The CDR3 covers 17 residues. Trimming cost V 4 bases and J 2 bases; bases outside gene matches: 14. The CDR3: CASSPGEHGGNQETQYF. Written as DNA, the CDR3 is TGTGCCAGCAGCCCCGGGGAACACGGGGGGAATCAAGAGACCCAGTACTTC. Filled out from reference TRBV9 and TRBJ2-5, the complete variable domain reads DSGVTQTPKHLITATGQRVTLRCSPRSGDLSVYWYQQSLDQGLQFLIQYYNGEERAKGNILERFSAQQFPDLHSELNLSSLELGDSALYFCASSPGEHGGNQETQYFGPGTRLLVL.

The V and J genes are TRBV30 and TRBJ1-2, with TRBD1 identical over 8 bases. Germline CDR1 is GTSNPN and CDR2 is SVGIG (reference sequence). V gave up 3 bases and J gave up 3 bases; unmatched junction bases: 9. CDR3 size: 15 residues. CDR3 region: CAWSARSGQDYGYTF. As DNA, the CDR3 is TGTGCCTGGAGCGCCCGGTCGGGACAGGACTATGGCTACACCTTC.

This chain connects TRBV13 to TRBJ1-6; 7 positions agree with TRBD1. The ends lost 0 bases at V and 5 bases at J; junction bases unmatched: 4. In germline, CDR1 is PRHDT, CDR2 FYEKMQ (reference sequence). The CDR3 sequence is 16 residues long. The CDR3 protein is CASSLGATGNNSPLHF. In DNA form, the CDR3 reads TGTGCCAGCAGCTTAGGAGCGACAGGGAATAATTCACCCCTCCACTTT. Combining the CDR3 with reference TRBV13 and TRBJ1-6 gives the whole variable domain AAGVIQSPRHLIKEKRETATLKCYPIPRHDTVYWYQQGPGQDPQFLISFYEKMQSDKGSIPDRFSAQQFSDYHSELNMSSLELGDSALYFCASSLGATGNNSPLHFGNGTRLTVT.

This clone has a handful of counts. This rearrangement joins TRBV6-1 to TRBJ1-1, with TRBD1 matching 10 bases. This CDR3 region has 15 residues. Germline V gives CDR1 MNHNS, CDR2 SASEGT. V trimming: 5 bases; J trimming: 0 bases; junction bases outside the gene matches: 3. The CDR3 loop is CASSWDRGMNTEAFF. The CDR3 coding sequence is TGTGCCAGCAGTTGGGACAGGGGAATGAACACTGAAGCTTTCTTT.

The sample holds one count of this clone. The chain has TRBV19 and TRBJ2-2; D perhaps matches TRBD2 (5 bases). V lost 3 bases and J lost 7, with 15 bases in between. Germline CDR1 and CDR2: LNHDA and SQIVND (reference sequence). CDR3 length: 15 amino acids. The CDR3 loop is CASSMFLEGGGELFF. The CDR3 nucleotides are TGTGCCAGTAGTATGTTCCTAGAAGGAGGCGGGGAGCTGTTTTTT.

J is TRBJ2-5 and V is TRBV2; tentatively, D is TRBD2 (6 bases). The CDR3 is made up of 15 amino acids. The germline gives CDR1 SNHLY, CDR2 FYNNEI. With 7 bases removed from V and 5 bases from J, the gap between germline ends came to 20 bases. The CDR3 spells CASNFIPAGPETQYF. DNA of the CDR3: TGTGCCAGCAATTTTATTCCCGCGGGACCCGAGACCCAGTACTTC.

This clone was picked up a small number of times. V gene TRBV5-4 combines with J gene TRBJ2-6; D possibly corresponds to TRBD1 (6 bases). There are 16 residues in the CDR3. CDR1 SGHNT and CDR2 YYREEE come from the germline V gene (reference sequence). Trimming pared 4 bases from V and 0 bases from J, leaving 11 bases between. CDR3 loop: CASSKDSRSGANVLTF. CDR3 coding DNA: TGTGCCAGCAGCAAGGACAGCCGCTCTGGGGCCAACGTCCTGACTTTC.